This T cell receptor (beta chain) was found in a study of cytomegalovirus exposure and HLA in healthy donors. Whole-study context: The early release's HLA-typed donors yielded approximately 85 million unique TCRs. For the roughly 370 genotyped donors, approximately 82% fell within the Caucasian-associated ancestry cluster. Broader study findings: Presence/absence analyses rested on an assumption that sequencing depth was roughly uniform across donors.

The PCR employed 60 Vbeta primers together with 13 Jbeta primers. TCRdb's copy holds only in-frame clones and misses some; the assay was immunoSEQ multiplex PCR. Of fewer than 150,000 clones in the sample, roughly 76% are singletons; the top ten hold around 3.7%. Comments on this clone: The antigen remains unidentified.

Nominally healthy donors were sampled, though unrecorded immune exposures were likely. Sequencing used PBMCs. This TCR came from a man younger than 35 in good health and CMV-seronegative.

The CDR3 sequence is CASSFLPPGDEQYF. CDR3 nucleotides: TGTGCCAGCAGCTTCCTCCCCCCGGGGGACGAGCAGTACTTC. The chain has TRBV7-2 and TRBJ2-7; weak D call: TRBD2 (6 bases). This CDR3 comprises 14 residues. Trimming took off 3 bases at V and 5 bases at J, with 14 bases between the two ends. Germline assignment: CDR1 SGHTA and CDR2 FQGNSA.